Sequencing of this TCR beta chain was carried out in a study of blood T cell repertoires in COVID-19. Study background: Material from acute and convalescent COVID-19 was sourced from the United States, Italy and Spain. Sources were T cells, B-cell-depleted T cells, or PBMCs; the material itself was cDNA or gDNA.

CDR1 MRHNA and CDR2 SNTAGT come from the germline V gene. The V and J ends lost 5 bases and 0 bases respectively, with 12 bases between them. The CDR3 has 15 amino acids. Original processing notes: Researchers report that nucleated cell counts were estimated from reference gene primer amplification. Data came from immunoSEQ multiplex PCR; TCRdb stores just in-frame clones and leaves some out. V, J and clone size reflect that table, while D and trimming were determined from the DNA. Of 250,000 to 300,000 clones in the sample, about four fifths were seen once. The origin of this receptor is a man older than 75 with acute or convalescent COVID-19. Sample: peripheral blood. The genes are TRBV6-4 and TRBJ2-3; D gene unclear. In DNA, the CDR3 is TGTGCCAGCAGTAAGAACAGCTTTAGCACAGATACGCAGTATTTT. It codes for CASSKNSFSTDTQYF.